A selection of T cell receptor beta chains follows, all from one sample in a study of blood T cell repertoires in COVID-19. The protocol was immunoSEQ multiplex PCR, while the TCRdb copy is restricted to in-frame clones and leaves out a portion. In the table there are about 120,000 clones, 75% to 90% of which are singletons. Material for sequencing was peripheral blood. The origin of the receptors is a man in his 70s with active or convalescent COVID-19. Each CDR3 is given with its conserved first and last residue. A D gene is named only where the DNA matches it firmly. Where a row states a size, it is once, few, many or the class of an expanded clone; other rows omit it.

V gene: TRBV6-4
J gene: TRBJ2-7
clone size: -
D gene: TRBD2
CDR3 DNA: TGTGCCAGACCTAGCGGGAGGTTCACCTACGAGCAGTACTTC
CDR3 protein: CARPSGRFTYEQYF

V gene: TRBV7-2
J gene: TRBJ2-7
clone size: -
D gene: -
CDR3 DNA: TGTGCCAGCAGCTCCAACCTCGGGGGGCAGGACGCCTACGAGCAGTACTTC
CDR3 protein: CASSSNLGGQDAYEQYF

V gene: TRBV2
J gene: TRBJ2-3
clone size: -
D gene: TRBD2
CDR3 DNA: TGTGCCAGCAGTGTAGCGGGTGTCATCGGAGGGACGCAGTATTTT
CDR3 protein: CASSVAGVIGGTQYF

V gene: TRBV5-1
J gene: TRBJ1-4
clone size: once
D gene: -
CDR3 DNA: TGCGCCAGCAGCACCGGACTGTGGGAAACTAATGAAAAACTGTTTTTT
CDR3 protein: CASSTGLWETNEKLFF

V gene: TRBV28
J gene: TRBJ2-1
clone size: -
D gene: TRBD2
CDR3 DNA: TGTGCCAGCAGCCCCGGGACTACCCACAATGAGCAGTTCTTC
CDR3 protein: CASSPGTTHNEQFF

V gene: TRBV7-7
J gene: TRBJ2-7
clone size: -
D gene: TRBD2
CDR3 DNA: TGTGCTAGCAGCCCACTAGCGGGGAGCTCCTACGAGCAGTACTTC
CDR3 protein: CASSPLAGSSYEQYF

V gene: TRBV18
J gene: TRBJ2-7
clone size: once
D gene: TRBD1
CDR3 DNA: TGTGCCAGCTCCCTCGGGACAGGGTATTCCTACGAGCAGTACTTC
CDR3 protein: CASSLGTGYSYEQYF

V gene: TRBV12-5
J gene: TRBJ2-1
clone size: once
D gene: TRBD1
CDR3 DNA: TGTGCTAGTGGTAGGGCGACAGGGGGCGACTACAATGAGCAGTTCTTC
CDR3 protein: CASGRATGGDYNEQFF

V gene: TRBV10-3
J gene: TRBJ2-3
clone size: -
D gene: TRBD2
CDR3 DNA: TGTGCCATCAGTGACGGGGGGAGGACAGATACGCAGTATTTT
CDR3 protein: CAISDGGRTDTQYF

V gene: TRBV7-9
J gene: TRBJ2-1
clone size: -
D gene: TRBD2
CDR3 DNA: TGTGCCAGCAGCTTAGTAGCGGGAGGTCACAATGAGCAGTTCTTC
CDR3 protein: CASSLVAGGHNEQFF